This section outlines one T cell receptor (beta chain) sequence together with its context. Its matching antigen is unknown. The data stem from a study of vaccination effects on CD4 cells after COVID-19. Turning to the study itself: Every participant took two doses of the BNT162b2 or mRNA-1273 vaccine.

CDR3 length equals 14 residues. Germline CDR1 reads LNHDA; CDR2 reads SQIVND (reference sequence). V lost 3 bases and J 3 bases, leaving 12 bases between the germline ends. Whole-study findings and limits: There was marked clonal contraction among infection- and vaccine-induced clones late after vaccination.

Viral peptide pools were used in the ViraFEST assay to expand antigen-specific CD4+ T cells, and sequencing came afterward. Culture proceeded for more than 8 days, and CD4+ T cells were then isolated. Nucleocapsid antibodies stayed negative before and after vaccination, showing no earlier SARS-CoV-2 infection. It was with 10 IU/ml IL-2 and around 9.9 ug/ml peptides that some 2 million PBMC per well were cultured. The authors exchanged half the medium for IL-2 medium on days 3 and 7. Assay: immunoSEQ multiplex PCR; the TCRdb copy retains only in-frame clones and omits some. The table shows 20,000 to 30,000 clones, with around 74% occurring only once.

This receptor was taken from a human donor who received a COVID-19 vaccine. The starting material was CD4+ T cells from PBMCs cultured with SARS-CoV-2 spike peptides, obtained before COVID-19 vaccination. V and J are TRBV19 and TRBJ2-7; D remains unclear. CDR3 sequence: CASSIQADIYEQYF. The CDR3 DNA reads TGTGCCAGTAGTATCCAGGCTGATATCTACGAGCAGTACTTC.